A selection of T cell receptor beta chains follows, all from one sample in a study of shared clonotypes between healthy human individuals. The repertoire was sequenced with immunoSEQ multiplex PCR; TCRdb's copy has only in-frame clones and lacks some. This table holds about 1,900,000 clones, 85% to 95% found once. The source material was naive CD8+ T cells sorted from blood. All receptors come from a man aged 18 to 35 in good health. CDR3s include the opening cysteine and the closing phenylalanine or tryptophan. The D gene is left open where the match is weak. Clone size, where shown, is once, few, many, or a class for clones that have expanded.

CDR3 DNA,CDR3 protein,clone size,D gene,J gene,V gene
TGTGCCAGCAGCTTGGAGTTTTGGACAGAAAGGAACACCGGGGAGCTGTTTTTT,CASSLEFWTERNTGELFF,NA,NA,TRBJ2-2,TRBV5-6
TGTGCCACCAGCAGCTCCTCTTATAGCAATCAGCCCCAGCATTTT,CATSSSSYSNQPQHF,NA,NA,TRBJ1-5,TRBV15
TGTGCCAGCAGCCTCGGGACAGAGGGCTATGGCTACACCTTC,CASSLGTEGYGYTF,NA,TRBD1,TRBJ1-2,TRBV7-6
TGTGCCAGCAGCTTGGCACCGAGCTCCTACGAGCAGTACTTC,CASSLAPSSYEQYF,NA,NA,TRBJ2-7,TRBV5-4
TGCGCCAGCAGTCGGGGACGGGACTACGAGCAGTACTTC,CASSRGRDYEQYF,NA,NA,TRBJ2-7,TRBV4-1
TGTGCCAGCAGACCTTGGACAGGGTCCACAGATACGCAGTATTTT,CASRPWTGSTDTQYF,NA,TRBD1,TRBJ2-3,TRBV6-5
TGCGCCAGCAGCCAAACGTTGTATGAGCAGTACTTC,CASSQTLYEQYF,NA,NA,TRBJ2-7,TRBV4-1
TGTGCCACCTGGGGTACAGATACGCAGTATTTT,CATWGTDTQYF,NA,NA,TRBJ2-3,TRBV6-6
TGTGCCAGCAGTCCGGTCTGGAACTCCTACGAGCAGTACTTC,CASSPVWNSYEQYF,NA,NA,TRBJ2-7,TRBV28
TGCGCCAGCAGCTTTGAGCTAGCGGGCCTTGGCCGGGAGACCCAGTACTTC,CASSFELAGLGRETQYF,NA,TRBD2,TRBJ2-5,TRBV5-1
TGTGCCTGGAGCTCCGGGACGATTAGCAATCAGCCCCAGCATTTT,CAWSSGTISNQPQHF,NA,NA,TRBJ1-5,TRBV30
TGTGCCATCACAGGGACGGGCGCTACTAAACCCTACGAGCAGTACTTC,CAITGTGATKPYEQYF,NA,NA,TRBJ2-7,TRBV10-3
TGTGCCAGCAGCTTCGAGATTTCGAACACTGAAGCTTTCTTT,CASSFEISNTEAFF,NA,NA,TRBJ1-1,TRBV5-6
TGTGCCAGCAGCTTCGGAGCCTACGAGCAGTACTTC,CASSFGAYEQYF,once,NA,TRBJ2-7,TRBV5-6
TGTGCCAGCAGCTTAGTTGCGGTGGGCGGGGGGTTCTCCTACAATGAGCAGTTCTTC,CASSLVAVGGGFSYNEQFF,NA,TRBD2,TRBJ2-1,TRBV7-8
TGTGCCAGCAGTTTATTTCAGGGCGTAAGCACTGAAGCTTTCTTT,CASSLFQGVSTEAFF,NA,NA,TRBJ1-1,TRBV28
TGCAGCGTTGACCTGTGGGGTGAGGGGAAAGAGACCCAGTACTTC,CSVDLWGEGKETQYF,NA,NA,TRBJ2-5,TRBV29-1
TGTGCCAGCAGCGTAGAACGGCATTCGGCTGAAGCTTTCTTT,CASSVERHSAEAFF,NA,NA,TRBJ1-1,TRBV9
TGTGCCAGCAGTTCGGGACTCCCGAGCTCCTACGAGCAGTACTTC,CASSSGLPSSYEQYF,NA,NA,TRBJ2-7,TRBV6-1
TGCGCCAGCAGCCACGGACTAGCGGGCACAGATACGCAGTATTTT,CASSHGLAGTDTQYF,NA,TRBD2,TRBJ2-3,TRBV5-1
TGTGCCAGCAGCGAAACGGACGTCCAGAATGAAGCTTTCTTT,CASSETDVQNEAFF,NA,NA,TRBJ1-1,TRBV5-6
TGTGCCAGCAGCCGATCGACAGGGCTTAACACTGAAGCTTTCTTT,CASSRSTGLNTEAFF,NA,TRBD1,TRBJ1-1,TRBV5-6
TGTGCCAGCAGCCCCCCAGGCGGGGGGGGTGATGAGCAGTTCTTC,CASSPPGGGGDEQFF,NA,TRBD2,TRBJ2-1,TRBV11-2
TGTGCCAGCAGTTACACAGCTCGGAGCTCCTACAATGAGCAGTTCTTC,CASSYTARSSYNEQFF,NA,NA,TRBJ2-1,TRBV6-5
TGTGCCAGCAGCTGGGCCGAGGGTTGGGGGACCCAAGAGACCCAGTACTTC,CASSWAEGWGTQETQYF,NA,NA,TRBJ2-5,TRBV11-2
TGTGCCAGCAGTTACCACGAGACCCAGTACTTC,CASSYHETQYF,NA,NA,TRBJ2-5,TRBV6-5
TGTGCCAGCAGCCGACAGGGAGGGGGAGAAGCTTTCTTT,CASSRQGGGEAFF,NA,TRBD1,TRBJ1-1,TRBV5-4
TGTGCCAGCAGTGAAGCGCTAGCAGGGTATGAGCAGTTCTTC,CASSEALAGYEQFF,NA,NA,TRBJ2-1,TRBV2
TGCGCCAGCAGCCAAGAAGAAATCGACAGGTATGGGGCCAACGTCCTGACTTTC,CASSQEEIDRYGANVLTF,NA,NA,TRBJ2-6,TRBV4-3
TGTGCCAGCAGTTTGAGGGGGCCGTATCAGCCCCAGCATTTT,CASSLRGPYQPQHF,NA,TRBD1,TRBJ1-5,TRBV27
TGCGCCAGCAGCCAAGAGTGGCACTCGAATCAGCCCCAGCATTTT,CASSQEWHSNQPQHF,NA,NA,TRBJ1-5,TRBV4-3
TGTGCCAGCAGTTTGCAGGGGGAGGAGACCCAGTACTTC,CASSLQGEETQYF,NA,TRBD1,TRBJ2-5,TRBV28
TGTGCCAGCAGTTTATGGGCGGGGGGACCCTACAATGAGCAGTTCTTC,CASSLWAGGPYNEQFF,once,TRBD2,TRBJ2-1,TRBV27
TGTGCCAGCAGCTTGGGACTAGCGGGAGAGTATGAGCAGTTCTTC,CASSLGLAGEYEQFF,NA,TRBD2,TRBJ2-1,TRBV5-6
TGCGCCAGCAGTCAGGGACGCCGAGGGTCCTACGAGCAGTACTTC,CASSQGRRGSYEQYF,NA,NA,TRBJ2-7,TRBV4-3
TGTGCCAGCAGTTTCGCGGGTTCTGCGTACGAGCAGTACTTC,CASSFAGSAYEQYF,NA,NA,TRBJ2-7,TRBV28
TGTGCCAGCAGTGAGTATAGTTCAAACGAGCAGTACTTC,CASSEYSSNEQYF,NA,NA,TRBJ2-7,TRBV25-1
TGTGCCACCAGCAGGGAGAGGGTTACGGGCTACGAGCAGTACTTC,CATSRERVTGYEQYF,NA,NA,TRBJ2-7,TRBV15
TGTGCCAGCAGCGTATTGGCCCGGAGCGGAGCCTACGAGCAGTACTTC,CASSVLARSGAYEQYF,NA,NA,TRBJ2-7,TRBV9
TGTGCCAGCAGTGAAATGTCAGGGGGCACTGAAGCTTTCTTT,CASSEMSGGTEAFF,NA,TRBD1,TRBJ1-1,TRBV6-1
TGTGCCAGCAGCCGAGGTAGACCACCGGAGACCCAGTACTTC,CASSRGRPPETQYF,NA,NA,TRBJ2-5,TRBV5-5
TGTGCCAGCAGCGTACAAGTGCTAAATTCACCCCTCCACTTT,CASSVQVLNSPLHF,NA,NA,TRBJ1-6,TRBV9
TGTGCCAGCTCACCGCGCTCTTACAGGGGAGATACGCAGTATTTT,CASSPRSYRGDTQYF,NA,TRBD1,TRBJ2-3,TRBV18
TGTGCCAGCAGTCCACGGCCGGGCGCGATCAATGAGCAGTTCTTC,CASSPRPGAINEQFF,NA,NA,TRBJ2-1,TRBV28
TGTGCCAGCAGCGGAGACAGCGGGGAGCTGTTTTTT,CASSGDSGELFF,once,NA,TRBJ2-2,TRBV5-6
TGCGCCAGCAGCTTGGGGCAGGGCTGGACTGAAGCTTTCTTT,CASSLGQGWTEAFF,NA,NA,TRBJ1-1,TRBV5-1
TGTGCCAGCAGCTTGCCTAGCAGGGGCGGGGAGCTGTTTTTT,CASSLPSRGGELFF,NA,NA,TRBJ2-2,TRBV7-9
TGTGCCACCAAGACAGGGGTTCATCAGCCCCAGCATTTT,CATKTGVHQPQHF,NA,TRBD1,TRBJ1-5,TRBV2
TGCAGCGTTGTAGGTAGGGATGAAAAACTGTTTTTT,CSVVGRDEKLFF,NA,NA,TRBJ1-4,TRBV29-1
TGTGCCAGCACCATGGACACTTACCTCTATGGCTACACCTTC,CASTMDTYLYGYTF,NA,NA,TRBJ1-2,TRBV6-6
TGTGCCAGCAGTTTATCAAGTTCGCCAGCACTCTACGAGCAGTACTTC,CASSLSSSPALYEQYF,NA,NA,TRBJ2-7,TRBV27
TGTGCCAGCAGCACGGCCGATTCCTACGAGCAGTACTTC,CASSTADSYEQYF,NA,NA,TRBJ2-7,TRBV5-5
TGCGCCACCTCACCCCGAATAAATGAAAAACTGTTTTTT,CATSPRINEKLFF,NA,NA,TRBJ1-4,TRBV4-1
TGTGCCAGCATCCGGGAGGAGTACACCGGGGAGCTGTTTTTT,CASIREEYTGELFF,few,TRBD2,TRBJ2-2,TRBV2
TGTGCCAGCAAGCCGGGACTAGACTACGAGCAGTACTTC,CASKPGLDYEQYF,NA,TRBD2,TRBJ2-7,TRBV27
TGTGCCAGCAGTTACGGGACAGGGGCCATATACGAGCAGTACTTC,CASSYGTGAIYEQYF,NA,TRBD1,TRBJ2-7,TRBV6-5